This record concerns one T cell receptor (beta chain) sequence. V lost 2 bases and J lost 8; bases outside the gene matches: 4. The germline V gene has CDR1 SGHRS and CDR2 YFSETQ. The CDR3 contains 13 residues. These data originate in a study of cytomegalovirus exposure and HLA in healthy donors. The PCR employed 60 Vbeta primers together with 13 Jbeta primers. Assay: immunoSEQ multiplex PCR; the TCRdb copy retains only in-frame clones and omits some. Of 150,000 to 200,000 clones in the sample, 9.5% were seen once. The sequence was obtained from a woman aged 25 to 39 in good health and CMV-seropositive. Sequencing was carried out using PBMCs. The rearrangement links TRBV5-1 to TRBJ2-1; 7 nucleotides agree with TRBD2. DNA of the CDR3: TGCGCCAGCAGCTTTGAAGGGAGGGATGAGCAGTTCTTC. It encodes CASSFEGRDEQFF.